The next 29 T cell receptor beta chains were all read from a single sample in a study of blood T cell repertoires in COVID-19. The method was immunoSEQ multiplex PCR; TCRdb's version includes in-frame clones alone and lacks a portion of them. The sample records more than 110,000 clones, roughly 84% being singletons. The sequencing input was peripheral blood. Source of these receptors: a human donor in a cohort sampled during active COVID-19.

The rearrangement uses TRBV7-9 and TRBJ2-1; 9 bases line up with TRBD1. The V segment lost 2 bases and the J segment 6 bases; nucleotides outside the gene matches: 5. This CDR3 contains 15 residues. Per the germline V gene, CDR1 is SEHNR and CDR2 is FQNEAQ (reference sequence). The chain's CDR3 is CASSLLGQGGNEQFF. CDR3 DNA sequence: TGTGCCAGCAGCTTATTGGGACAGGGAGGCAATGAGCAGTTCTTC.

The rearrangement links TRBV7-6 to TRBJ2-1; 8 bases match TRBD2. The germline CDR1 and CDR2 sequences are SGHVS and FNYEAQ. There are 19 residues in the CDR3. V lost 3 bases and J lost 0; bases outside the gene matches: 13. The DNA for the CDR3 is TGTGCCAGCAGCTTGTACCCAGCGGGGGCCCAGTCCTCCTACAATGAGCAGTTCTTC. Translating it yields CASSLYPAGAQSSYNEQFF.

V gene TRBV7-3 combines with J gene TRBJ2-3, with D possibly matching TRBD2 (6 bases). From germline, CDR1 is SGHTA and CDR2 FQGTGA. The CDR3 has 15 amino acids. V gave up 5 bases and J gave up 2 bases, with 14 bases separating them. This CDR3 is CASSPQGRDTDTQYF. In DNA form, the CDR3 reads TGTGCCAGCAGCCCGCAAGGGCGGGACACAGATACGCAGTATTTT.

The chain couples TRBV4-3 to TRBJ2-5; TRBD2 aligns across 7 bases. Germline assignment: CDR1 LGHNA and CDR2 YSLEER. This CDR3 contains 18 residues. With V trimmed by 4 bases and J by 2 bases, 16 bases remained unmatched. This CDR3 is CASSRKIVTGGGQETQYF. The CDR3 nucleotides read TGCGCCAGCAGCCGCAAGATTGTAACGGGAGGTGGTCAAGAGACCCAGTACTTC.

This clone was detected once. The chain recombines TRBV4-2 with TRBJ2-3; TRBD2 agrees at 11 bases. The CDR3 extends over 15 amino acids. Looked up from germline, CDR1 is LGHNA and CDR2 is YNFKEQ. J lost 5 bases, V lost 7 bases, and 8 bases had no gene match. CDR3 nucleotides: TGTGCCAGCACCTTACTAGCGGGGGCGAAAGATACGCAGTATTTT. This sequence encodes CASTLLAGAKDTQYF.

The chain combines TRBV18 with TRBJ2-2, with D perhaps matching TRBD2 (6 bases). Germline CDR1 is KGHSH and CDR2 is LQKENI. V was cut by 10 bases and J by 2 bases, with 14 bases left in between. The CDR3 loop spans 14 amino acids. The chain's CDR3 is CANRGAQNTGELFF. CDR3 nucleotide sequence: TGTGCCAACCGCGGGGCACAAAACACCGGGGAGCTGTTTTTT.

This chain uses TRBV27 with TRBJ1-5, with TRBD1 as a possible D gene (5 bases). The CDR3 loop spans 12 amino acids. V was trimmed by 3 bases and J by 7 bases, leaving 7 bases between them. Germline CDR1 and CDR2: MNHEY and SMNVEV (reference sequence). The CDR3 loop is CASSFAGQPQHF. The DNA for the CDR3 is TGTGCCAGCAGTTTCGCAGGGCAGCCCCAGCATTTT.

CDR3 bases: TGTGCCAGCAGCGTAGGTGGGTCAGGGAACACCGGGGAGCTGTTTTTT. It translates to CASSVGGSGNTGELFF. The J gene is TRBJ2-2, the V gene TRBV9, with D unresolved. The germline CDR1 and CDR2 sequences are SGDLS and YYNGEE. Trimming took off 0 bases at V and 1 base at J, with 10 bases between the two ends. The CDR3 is made up of 16 amino acids.

The chain joins TRBV12-3 or TRBV12-4 to TRBJ2-4, with 7 bases lining up with TRBD1. The junction had 4 bases not matched to a gene; V was cut back by 6 bases and J by 8 bases. CDR3 length: 12 amino acids. The chain's CDR3 is CASSPDRDIQYF. CDR3 bases: TGTGCCAGCAGCCCTGACAGGGACATTCAGTACTTC.

The rearrangement joins TRBV7-8 to TRBJ2-7; 8 bases map to TRBD1. Germline-derived CDR1 and CDR2 are SGHVS and FQNEAQ. The CDR3 runs to 15 residues. The J segment lost 5 bases and the V segment lost 0 bases, leaving 6 bases of the junction unmatched. CDR3: CASSLARQGAHEQYV. CDR3 nucleotides: TGTGCCAGCAGCTTAGCGCGGCAGGGGGCCCACGAGCAGTACGTC.

J is TRBJ2-7 and V is TRBV5-6; 8 bases are a match to TRBD1. CDR1 is SGHDT, CDR2 YYEEEE, per germline. The CDR3 is 15 residues long. V lost 4 bases and J lost 6; bases outside the gene matches: 12. The CDR3 spells CASSTRRTGLFEQYF. The CDR3 DNA sequence: TGTGCCAGCAGCACCCGCCGGACAGGGTTATTCGAGCAGTACTTC.

In this sample, this clone turned up a few times. The chain uses TRBV5-6 and TRBJ2-3; weak D call: TRBD2 (5 bases). The ends were cut back, 4 bases at V and 1 base at J, with 10 bases in the middle. The CDR3 loop spans 14 amino acids. The V gene's germline CDR1 is SGHDT and CDR2 YYEEEE. The chain's CDR3 is CASSGLGGTDTQYF. In nucleotides, the CDR3 is TGTGCCAGCAGCGGTTTGGGAGGCACAGATACGCAGTATTTT.

V is TRBV5-3 and J is TRBJ2-7, with 12 bases identical to TRBD2. Being an ORF, TRBV5-3 has a function that is uncertain. The V and J ends lost 1 base and 4 bases, in that order; junction bases with no gene match: 6. CDR3 length equals 16 residues. CDR3 sequence: CARSLSPLAGGYEQYV. The CDR3 DNA reads TGTGCCAGAAGCTTGAGCCCACTAGCGGGAGGTTACGAGCAGTACGTC.

This chain connects TRBV19 to TRBJ2-1; 10 bases map to TRBD1. Germline lookup yields CDR1 LNHDA and CDR2 SQIVND (reference sequence). Germline trimming cut 5 bases from V and 9 bases from J; bases unmatched to any gene: 7. This CDR3 is built from 14 residues. In DNA, the CDR3 is TGTGCCAGTAGTTCGGGACAGGGGAGTAGTGAGCAGTTCTTC. Amino acid sequence: CASSSGQGSSEQFF.

This sequence joins TRBV2 and TRBJ1-1; D not resolved. This CDR3 is built from 13 residues. Looked up from germline, CDR1 is SNHLY and CDR2 is FYNNEI. The ends were cut back, 6 bases at V and 0 bases at J, with 8 bases in the middle. For the CDR3, the DNA is TGTGCCAGCAGGGGCCTCATGAACACTGAAGCTTTCTTT. Translated, it gives CASRGLMNTEAFF.

The rearrangement links TRBV7-2 to TRBJ1-2; 8 bases are a match to TRBD1. Trimming cost V 5 bases and J 5 bases; bases outside gene matches: 10. Germline loops: CDR1 SGHTA, CDR2 FQGNSA. The CDR3 runs to 15 residues. CDR3 sequence: CASSPSTGTGYGYTF. The CDR3 nucleotides are TGTGCCAGCAGCCCCTCCACCGGGACAGGATATGGCTACACCTTC.

The chain couples TRBV5-1 to TRBJ1-6, with D tentatively TRBD1 (6 bases). Germline lookup yields CDR1 SGHRS and CDR2 YFSETQ. The length of the CDR3 is 15 residues. The V end lost 0 bases, the J end lost 8 bases, and 12 bases lay between the germline ends. CDR3 sequence reads: CASSLAGGDYSPLHF. CDR3 nucleotide sequence: TGCGCCAGCAGCTTGGCGGGGGGCGATTATTCACCCCTCCACTTT.

This clone was counted a few times. The chain employs TRBV15 and TRBJ1-1; no reliable D call. The length of the CDR3 is 15 residues. Germline values: CDR1 LNHNV, CDR2 YYDKDF (reference sequence). V was pared by 5 bases and J by 0 bases, with 13 bases between. This CDR3 reads CATSPGGELNTEAFF. The CDR3 DNA reads TGTGCCACCAGCCCCGGAGGAGAGTTGAACACTGAAGCTTTCTTT.

This rearrangement joins TRBV6-4 to TRBJ1-2, with D maybe TRBD1 (5 bases). Trimming stripped 9 bases from V and 4 bases from J, with 21 bases between. Germline CDR1 and CDR2: MRHNA and SNTAGT. The CDR3 length is 15 residues. The chain's CDR3 is CARTVQASPLYGYTF. The CDR3 bases are TGTGCCAGAACGGTACAGGCCTCCCCACTCTATGGCTACACCTTC.

This clone was seen just once. V and J are TRBV18 and TRBJ2-2; the D gene is possibly TRBD1 (5 bases). The length of the CDR3 is 16 residues. CDR1 and CDR2 from the germline V gene are KGHSH and LQKENI. V lost 3 bases to trimming and J lost 4 bases, with 15 bases between them. As DNA, the CDR3 is TGTGCCAGCTCACCGTCCCAGGCTACAGGCACCGGGGAGCTGTTTTTT. Protein product: CASSPSQATGTGELFF.

The gene calls are TRBV7-2 and TRBJ2-1; 12 nucleotides align to TRBD2. The trim removed 4 bases at V and 1 base at J, leaving 8 bases unmatched. Germline CDR1 reads SGHTA; CDR2 reads FQGNSA. This CDR3 comprises 18 residues. In nucleotides, the CDR3 is TGTGCCAGCAGCTCTCGGACTAGCGGGGCTAGATCCTACAATGAGCAGTTCTTC. The encoded protein is CASSSRTSGARSYNEQFF.

The J gene is TRBJ1-5, the V gene TRBV27; possible D gene TRBD1, 6 bases. With 6 bases removed from V and 0 bases from J, the gap between germline ends came to 12 bases. The CDR3 runs 15 residues. CDR1 and CDR2 from the germline V gene are MNHEY and SMNVEV (reference sequence). The CDR3 protein is CASRPGQISNQPQHF. CDR3 DNA: TGTGCCAGCAGACCGGGACAAATTAGCAATCAGCCCCAGCATTTT.

The CDR3 DNA sequence: TGTGCCAGCAGCATGGACAGGGCGACTGAAGCTTTCTTT. This encodes CASSMDRATEAFF. The chain joins TRBV5-6 to TRBJ1-1, with TRBD1 identical over 8 bases. This CDR3 contains 13 residues. With V trimmed by 4 bases and J by 5 bases, 4 bases remained unmatched. Germline loops: CDR1 SGHDT, CDR2 YYEEEE.

This clone turned up a few times. The rearrangement uses TRBV29-1 and TRBJ1-6, with unresolved D. V lost 3 bases and J lost 10, with 13 bases in between. This CDR3 region has 13 residues. In germline, CDR1 is SQVTM, CDR2 ANQGSEA. CDR3 in DNA: TGCAGCGTTGAGGAACAATCAGGATCACCCCTCCACTTT. Residues: CSVEEQSGSPLHF.

The V gene is TRBV7-2, the J gene TRBJ1-6; 11 bases align to TRBD1. This CDR3 comprises 16 residues. Germline trimming cut 6 bases from V and 8 bases from J; bases unmatched to any gene: 9. Germline CDR1 reads SGHTA; CDR2 reads FQGNSA. CDR3 loop: CASRLIPGQGDSPLHF. In DNA, the CDR3 is TGTGCCAGCAGGCTCATACCGGGACAGGGGGATTCACCCCTCCACTTT. The full variable domain, its missing parts supplied by reference TRBV7-2 and TRBJ1-6, is GAGVSQSPSNKVTEKGKDVELRCDPISGHTALYWYRQSLGQGLEFLIYFQGNSAPDKSGLPSDRFSAERTGGSVSTLTIQRTQQEDSAVYLCASRLIPGQGDSPLHFGNGTRLTVT.

The V and J genes are TRBV5-1 and TRBJ2-3, with 8 positions matching TRBD2. Germline values: CDR1 SGHRS, CDR2 YFSETQ. J was trimmed by 6 bases and V by 0 bases; bases with no gene match: 3. The CDR3 runs to 14 residues. CDR3 sequence (DNA): TGCGCCAGCAGCTTGGGCGGGACTAGGGATACGCAGTATTTT. Translating it yields CASSLGGTRDTQYF.

The rearrangement joins TRBV29-1 to TRBJ2-1; 12 bases map to TRBD1. This CDR3 is 13 amino acids long. Germline-derived CDR1 and CDR2 are SQVTM and ANQGSEA. With 7 bases clipped from V and 5 bases from J, the junction kept 3 bases outside the gene matches. The CDR3 region has the DNA TGCAGCGCGGGACAGGGGGCGAACAATGAGCAGTTCTTC. Translation gives CSAGQGANNEQFF.

This chain links TRBV2 with TRBJ1-1; tentative D call: TRBD1 (5 bases). This CDR3 is built from 14 residues. Germline V CDR1 and CDR2: SNHLY, FYNNEI. The germline V and J ends were trimmed by 2 bases and 5 bases, with 12 bases remaining between them. Written as DNA, the CDR3 is TGTGCCAGCAGTGAAACCCGGGGGGTTACTGAAGCTTTCTTT. It is translated as CASSETRGVTEAFF.

V gene TRBV6-2 or TRBV6-3 combines with J gene TRBJ1-6; TRBD1 matches at 7 bases. V lost 2 bases and J lost 7; bases outside the gene matches: 5. The germline CDR1 and CDR2 sequences are MNHEY and SVGEGT. This CDR3 is built from 15 residues. The CDR3 coding sequence is TGTGCCAGCAGTTACGGGTCAGGGGGGAATTCACCCCTCCACTTT. Translating gives CASSYGSGGNSPLHF.